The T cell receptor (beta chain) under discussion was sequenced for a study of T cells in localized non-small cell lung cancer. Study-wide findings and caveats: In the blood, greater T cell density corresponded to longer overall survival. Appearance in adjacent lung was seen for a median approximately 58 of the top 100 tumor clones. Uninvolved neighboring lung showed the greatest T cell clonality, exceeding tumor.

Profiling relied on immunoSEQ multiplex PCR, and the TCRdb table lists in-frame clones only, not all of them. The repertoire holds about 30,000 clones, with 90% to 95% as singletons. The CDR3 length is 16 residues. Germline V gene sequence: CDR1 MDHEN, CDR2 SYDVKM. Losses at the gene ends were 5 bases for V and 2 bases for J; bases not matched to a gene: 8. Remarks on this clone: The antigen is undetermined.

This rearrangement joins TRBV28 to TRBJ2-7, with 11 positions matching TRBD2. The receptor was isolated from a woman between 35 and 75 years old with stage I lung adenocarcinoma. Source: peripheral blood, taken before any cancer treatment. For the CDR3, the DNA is TGTGCCAGCAGTGGTCCGGGACTAGCGGCCACCTACGAGCAGTACTTC. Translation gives CASSGPGLAATYEQYF.